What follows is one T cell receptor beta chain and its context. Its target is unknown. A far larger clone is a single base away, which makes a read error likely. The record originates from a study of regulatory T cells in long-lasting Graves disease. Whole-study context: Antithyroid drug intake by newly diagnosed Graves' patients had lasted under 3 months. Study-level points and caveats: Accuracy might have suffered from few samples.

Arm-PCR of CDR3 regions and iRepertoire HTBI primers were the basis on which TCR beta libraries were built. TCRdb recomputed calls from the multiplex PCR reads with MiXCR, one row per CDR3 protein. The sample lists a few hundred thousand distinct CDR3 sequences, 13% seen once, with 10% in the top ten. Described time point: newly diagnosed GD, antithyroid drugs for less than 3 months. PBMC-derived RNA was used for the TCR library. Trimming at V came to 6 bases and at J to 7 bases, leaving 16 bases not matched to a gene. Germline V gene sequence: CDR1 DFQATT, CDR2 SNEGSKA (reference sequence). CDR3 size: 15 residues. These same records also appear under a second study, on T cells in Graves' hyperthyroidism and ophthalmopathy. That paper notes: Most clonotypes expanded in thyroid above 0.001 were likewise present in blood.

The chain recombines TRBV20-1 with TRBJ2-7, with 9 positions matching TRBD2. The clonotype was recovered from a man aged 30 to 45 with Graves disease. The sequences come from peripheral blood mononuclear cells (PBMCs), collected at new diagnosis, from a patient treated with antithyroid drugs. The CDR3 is CSANRLAGEYNEQYF. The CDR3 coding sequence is TGCAGTGCCAACCGATTAGCGGGAGAGTACAATGAGCAGTACTTC.